This T cell receptor beta chain derives from a study of beta chain features in type 1 diabetes (dated by TCRdb to the late 2010s). For the wider study: Mean age, gender distribution, total cell number and subset yield were not different between patients and healthy donors. A total of approximately 100 million sorted cells were examined across all samples, and the number of cells per subset was strongly correlated with RNA yield. Naive and central memory subsets were obtained from all 30 or so donors, but regulatory and stem cell-like memory subsets were isolated from only 8 patients and 8 healthy donors. The study compared the TCRB repertoires of sorted circulating CD4+ T cell subsets in recently diagnosed type 1 diabetes patients with those in matched healthy donors. Results and caveats for the whole study, not just this receptor: Naive, central memory and regulatory TCRB repertoires appeared to be more alike among patients than among healthy donors. Because small numbers of individuals were included in the HLA sub-analyses, any influence of HLA type on TCRB rearrangement was left unresolved. Shorter templates might be favored by PCR, yet because patient and control samples were amplified and corrected together, any such skew would affect both groups equally. Patients with type 1 diabetes made fewer insertions and deleted more nucleotides at VDJ recombination sites, implying thymic rearrangement abnormalities. In all four CD4+ subsets, TCRB CDR3 length was moderately but significantly shorter in type 1 diabetes patients. Because cDNA was sequenced instead of genomic DNA, highly expressing activated cells could be over-represented, though the groups showed no difference in activation or CD3 levels.

Of note for this clone: Its antigen remains undetermined. Nothing much larger sits one base from this clone, and base qualities are not available.

All of the isolated RNA was reverse transcribed with the High Capacity cDNA Reverse Transcription Kit, so expressed TCRB transcripts were sequenced. Deep immunoSEQ sequencing was applied to naive, central memory and regulatory T cell samples, giving an average of about 3.6 million total reads per sample. After sorted cells were lysed in RLT buffer, RNA was extracted with DNase-treated RNeasy Micro or Mini kits, with the choice depending on cell number. To prevent cross-contamination, each cell subset was processed individually, whereas patient and healthy donor samples were processed jointly. The immunoSEQ multiplex PCR was used to amplify TCRB sequences from cDNA, generating 87-bp fragments that spanned the CDR3 region. The amplicons were sequenced using the Illumina HiSeq platform. Per the authors' processing: PCR bias was corrected computationally using synthetic template baselines, and reads within Hamming distance 2 were collapsed, with unmergeable singletons discarded. Reads were aligned against IMGT to assign V, D and J genes, CDR3 length and insertions or deletions at six rearrangement sites. Clonotype counts were normalized to sorted cell number within each subset before computing true diversity and Gini coefficients with the tcR R package. The overlap coefficient, calculated on TCRB nucleotide sequences, was used to quantify repertoire sharing. The clones in this table, taken by TCRdb from immuneACCESS, are in-frame only. Not every clone is retained; where verified, under half of the shortfall comes from an unresolved V gene, and the cause of the rest is unknown. The DNA gave D and trimming, while V, J and clone size come from that table. The sample has about 160,000 clones on record, 6.5% to 10% of them singletons. The ten top clones hold around 0.5% of the sample.

V and J lose 3 bases and 4 bases, and a span of 10 bases separates them. The CDR1 and CDR2 encoded by the germline V gene are WSHSY and SAAADI. Reading from cysteine to phenylalanine, the CDR3 counts 14 amino acids. The kept DNA is CDR3 alone, 42 bases in frame from the first base. Each donor gave one peripheral blood draw, averaging roughly 120 mL, which was collected into heparinised tubes. Naive, central memory, regulatory and stem cell-like memory CD4+ T cells were sorted on a BD FACSAria II using a panel including CD45RO, CCR7, CD25, CD127, CD95 and CD27. All sorted populations exceeded 95% purity. Right away, PBMCs were isolated by Lymphoprep density gradient centrifugation and were stained directly, with no culture step. So that batch effects would be minimized, each experiment stained and sorted samples in pairs, pairing one healthy donor with one patient.

Sequencing was performed on central memory CD4+ T cells from blood. This sequence uses TRBV10-2 and TRBJ2-1; tentative D gene TRBD1, with 5 bases matching. The sequence was collected from a young woman with type 1 diabetes. DNA sequence: TGCGCCAGCAGTGAAGGGGAATTTTACAATGAGCAGTTCTTC. Protein translation: CASSEGEFYNEQFF.